This T cell receptor (beta chain) was sequenced for a study of T cell changes during pregnancy in multiple sclerosis. The table came from immunoSEQ multiplex PCR; TCRdb's copy has only in-frame clones and leaves some out. The data show about 50,000 clones, 92% seen once. The TCR was taken from a female donor with multiple sclerosis, enrolled in a pregnancy study. The sequencing used CD4+ T cells from peripheral blood mononuclear cells, collected after pregnancy.

CDR3 residues: CSAREGYEQYF. Written as DNA, the CDR3 is TGCAGCGCCAGGGAGGGCTACGAGCAGTACTTC. V gene TRBV29-1 combines with J gene TRBJ2-7, with 7 bases lining up with TRBD2. The V segment lost 7 bases and the J segment 3 bases; nucleotides outside the gene matches: 3. This CDR3 contains 11 residues. Germline V gene sequence: CDR1 SQVTM, CDR2 ANQGSEA.